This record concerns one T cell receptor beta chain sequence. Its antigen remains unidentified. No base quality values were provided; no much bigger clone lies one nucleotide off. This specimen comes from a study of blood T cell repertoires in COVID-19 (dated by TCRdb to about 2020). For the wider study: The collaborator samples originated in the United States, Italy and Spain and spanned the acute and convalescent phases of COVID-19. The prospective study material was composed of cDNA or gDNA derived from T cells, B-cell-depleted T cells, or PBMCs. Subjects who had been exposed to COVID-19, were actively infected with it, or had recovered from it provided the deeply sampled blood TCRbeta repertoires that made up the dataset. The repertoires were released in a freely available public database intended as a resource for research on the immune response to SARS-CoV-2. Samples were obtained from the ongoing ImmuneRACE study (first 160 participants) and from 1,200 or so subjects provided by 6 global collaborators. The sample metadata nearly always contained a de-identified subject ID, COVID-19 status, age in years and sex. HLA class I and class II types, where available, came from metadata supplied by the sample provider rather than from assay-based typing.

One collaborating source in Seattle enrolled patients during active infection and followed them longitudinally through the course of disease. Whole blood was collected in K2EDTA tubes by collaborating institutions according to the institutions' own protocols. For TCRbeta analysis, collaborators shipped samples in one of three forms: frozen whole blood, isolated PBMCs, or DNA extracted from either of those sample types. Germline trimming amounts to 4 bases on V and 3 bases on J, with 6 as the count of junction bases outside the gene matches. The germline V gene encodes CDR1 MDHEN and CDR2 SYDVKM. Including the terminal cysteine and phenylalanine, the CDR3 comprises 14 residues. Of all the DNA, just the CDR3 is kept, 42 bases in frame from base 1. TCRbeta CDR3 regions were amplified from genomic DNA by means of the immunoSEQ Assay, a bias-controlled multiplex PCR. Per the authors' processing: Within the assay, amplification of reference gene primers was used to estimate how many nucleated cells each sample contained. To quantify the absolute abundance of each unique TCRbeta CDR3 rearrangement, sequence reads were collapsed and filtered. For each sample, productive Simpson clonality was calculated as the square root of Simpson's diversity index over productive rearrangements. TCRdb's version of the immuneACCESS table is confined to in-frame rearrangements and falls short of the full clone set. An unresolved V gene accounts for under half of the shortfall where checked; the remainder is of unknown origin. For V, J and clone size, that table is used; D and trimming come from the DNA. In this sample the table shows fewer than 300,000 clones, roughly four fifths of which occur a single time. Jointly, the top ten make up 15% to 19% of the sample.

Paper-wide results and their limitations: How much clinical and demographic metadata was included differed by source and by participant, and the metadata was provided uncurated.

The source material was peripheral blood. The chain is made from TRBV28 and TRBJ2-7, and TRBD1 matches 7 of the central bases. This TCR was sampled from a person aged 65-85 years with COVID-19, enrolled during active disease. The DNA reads TGTGCCAGCAGTTACTCGGACAGGCTCTACGAGCAGTACTTC. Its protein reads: CASSYSDRLYEQYF.